Sequencing of this TCR beta chain was carried out in a study of blood T cell repertoires in COVID-19. In the study overall: Sites across the United States, Italy and Spain contributed samples from acute and convalescent COVID-19. From T cells, B-cell-depleted T cells, or PBMCs came the material, which was cDNA or gDNA.

Germline assignment: CDR1 MDHEN and CDR2 SYDVKM. The V and J ends lost 2 bases and 0 bases, in that order; junction bases with no gene match: 8. This CDR3 comprises 18 residues. Original processing methods: The authors estimated nucleated cell counts from reference gene primer amplification. Some clones are missing from TCRdb's copy, which holds only in-frame ones; the method was immunoSEQ multiplex PCR. V, J and clone size are those of that table, while D and trimming were read from the DNA. The sample shows approximately 35,000 clones, roughly 85% of them seen only once. Sample: peripheral blood. The V gene is TRBV28, the J gene TRBJ2-3; 10 bases fit TRBD2. This clonotype was obtained from a man aged 55 to 69 with active COVID-19. CDR3 sequence (DNA): TGTGCCAGCAGTTTAGGCCCTGGGACTAGCGATAGCACAGATACGCAGTATTTT. It specifies CASSLGPGTSDSTDTQYF. The full variable domain, completed using reference TRBV28 and TRBJ2-3, is DVKVTQSSRYLVKRTGEKVFLECVQDMDHENMFWYRQDPGLGLRLIYFSYDVKMKEKGDIPEGYSVSREKKERFSLILESASTNQTSMYLCASSLGPGTSDSTDTQYFGPGTRLTVL.